This T cell receptor (beta chain) was identified in a study of T cells after yellow fever vaccination. Details on this clonotype: Its target is not known.

A 5'RACE template-switching step, the method used to make TCR cDNA, added a universal primer site and UMIs. Each CDR3 protein is one row after TCRdb ran MiXCR on the 5' RACE reads. The data hold approximately 550,000 distinct CDR3 sequences, with 15% to 20% observed a single time. Study-level points and caveats: It was a weaker secondary response, yet one that peaked faster, at day 5 versus 15. The booster saw the reappearance of most primary-vaccination clones (roughly 96% CD4, 88% CD8). A small proportion of clonotypes was detected in both the CD4 and CD8 compartments.

CDR3 length equals 19 residues. Trimming removed 5 bases from V and 7 bases from J; junction bases left unmatched: 20. This clonotype was sampled from a man between 25 and 39 years old who received the YFV17D yellow fever vaccine. The specimen comprised PBMCs, sampled 15 days after the yellow fever booster vaccination. The chain uses TRBV12-3 or TRBV12-4 and TRBJ2-2; 9 bases map to TRBD2. In DNA form, the CDR3 reads TGTGCCAGCAGTCTCGGGACAGTCCTGCGACTAGCGGTCGGCGGGGAGCTGTTTTTT. Translated: CASSLGTVLRLAVGGELFF.